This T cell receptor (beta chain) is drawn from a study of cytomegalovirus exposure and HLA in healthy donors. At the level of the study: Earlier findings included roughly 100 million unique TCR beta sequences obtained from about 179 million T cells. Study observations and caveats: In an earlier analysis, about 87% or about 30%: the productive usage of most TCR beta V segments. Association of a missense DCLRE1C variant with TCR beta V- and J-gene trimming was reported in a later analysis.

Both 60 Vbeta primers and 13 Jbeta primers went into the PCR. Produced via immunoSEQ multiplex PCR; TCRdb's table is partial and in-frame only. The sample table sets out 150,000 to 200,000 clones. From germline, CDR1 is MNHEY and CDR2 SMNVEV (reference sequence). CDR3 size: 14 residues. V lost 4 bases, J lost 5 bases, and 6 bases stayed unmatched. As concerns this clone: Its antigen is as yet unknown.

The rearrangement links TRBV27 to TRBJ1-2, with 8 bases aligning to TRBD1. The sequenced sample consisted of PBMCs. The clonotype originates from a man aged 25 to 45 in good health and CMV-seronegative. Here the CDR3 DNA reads TGTGCCAGCAGTTCCCGGACAGGGTCGTATGGCTACACCTTC. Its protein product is CASSSRTGSYGYTF.